The T cell receptor beta chain under discussion was sequenced for a study of cytomegalovirus exposure and HLA in healthy donors. As for the study in general: Inside one of the first data releases sat around 80 million unique TCRs taken from HLA-typed donors. Study-wide results and caveats: Later on, an analysis found that several of the most significant clusters appeared to be linked to common viral pathogens, which included parvovirus B19. Later analysis identified a missense DCLRE1C variant that was linked to TCR beta V- and J-gene trimming.

A remark on this clone: The antigen remains undetermined.

Researchers ran the PCR with 60 Vbeta and 13 Jbeta primers. Sequenced by immunoSEQ multiplex PCR; TCRdb stores in-frame clones only, minus some. Here the sample spans 110,000 to 150,000 clones, roughly 78% being singletons. The CDR3 is 13 amino acids. The V end lost 4 bases, the J end lost 5 bases, and 8 bases lay between the germline ends. In germline, CDR1 is SEHNR, CDR2 FQNEAQ (reference sequence). The study sampled nominally healthy donors, though unrecorded immune exposures were likely. Sequenced: PBMCs. J is TRBJ1-4 and V is TRBV7-9, with D perhaps matching TRBD1 (5 bases). The sequence was collected from a female donor in good health and CMV-seronegative. The CDR3 coding sequence is TGTGCCAGCAGCTGGGGCGAGAATGAAAAACTGTTTTTT. This codes for CASSWGENEKLFF.